This T cell receptor beta chain comes out of a study of shared clonotypes between healthy human individuals. Naive-designated CD8 cells lacked CD45RO, were positively enriched for CCR7, and omitted terminally differentiated effector memory CD45RA+ cells. Genomic DNA per cell subset filled all wells of several immunoSEQ plates. Produced via immunoSEQ multiplex PCR; TCRdb's table is partial and in-frame only. The sample contains about 2 million clones, about 95% of which appear only once. Points on this clone: The antigen remains unidentified.

The germline V and J ends were trimmed by 2 bases and 5 bases, with 12 bases remaining between them. CDR3 length: 13 amino acids. CDR1 is GTSNPN and CDR2 is SVGIG in the germline V gene (reference sequence). Findings and caveats of the study: In general, naive subsets displayed greater estimated richness than memory subsets did. In contrast to clonotypes shared by all four donors, non-shared clonotypes had lower generation probabilities. Naive CD4 clonotypes overlapped across a handful of donors at about 5.3%.

This TCR was recovered from a man aged 18 to 29 in good health. V usage is TRBV30 and J usage is TRBJ2-5; D remains unclear. Sequenced material: naive CD8+ T cells sorted from blood. This chain's CDR3 is CAWSHDSGETQYF. CDR3 bases: TGTGCCTGGAGTCACGATAGTGGCGAGACCCAGTACTTC.